Listed below are T cell receptor beta chains from one sample, sequenced in a study of T cell responses to AZD1222 COVID-19 vaccine. TCRdb's table, derived via immunoSEQ multiplex PCR, lists solely in-frame clones and lacks some. The sample records about 140,000 clones, approximately 93% being singletons. Sequencing used peripheral blood, obtained 28 days after the second AZD1222 dose. Receptors originate from an adult who received the AZD1222 COVID-19 vaccine. Each CDR3 is given without its conserved first and last residue. The order of the fields is V gene, D gene, J gene, CDR3 protein. D genes are given only for firm matches.

TRBV6-7,NA,TRBJ2-1,ASTDYNEQF
TRBV19,NA,TRBJ1-3,ASSIVRSVSGNTIY
TRBV14,TRBD2,TRBJ2-7,ASSQGGSYHEQY
TRBV2,NA,TRBJ1-2,ASWGEARGYT
TRBV18,TRBD1,TRBJ2-3,ASSPPGQSTDTQY
TRBV19,NA,TRBJ2-4,ASSMGFGQLNIQY
TRBV19,NA,TRBJ1-3,ASSFPGIGNTIY
TRBV5-1,NA,TRBJ1-1,ASSLGWGPTEAF
TRBV5-1,NA,TRBJ2-1,ASSDHVGSEQF
TRBV18,NA,TRBJ2-3,ASSLANSPGTDTQY
TRBV4-2,NA,TRBJ2-2,ASSQEGGGANTGELF
TRBV9,TRBD2,TRBJ2-2,ASSVGLAEFTGELF
TRBV18,TRBD1,TRBJ2-3,ASSPTRTGVTDTQY
TRBV6-6,NA,TRBJ1-1,ASSYARQLNTEAF
TRBV7-9,NA,TRBJ1-1,ASSRDGNTEAF
TRBV3-1/TRBV3-2,NA,TRBJ2-5,ASSQEHYGNQETQY
TRBV11-1,NA,TRBJ1-6,ASSLKPAGGGSPLH
TRBV7-9,NA,TRBJ2-7,ASGLYGAYEQY
TRBV2,NA,TRBJ2-1,ASSAGGYNEQF
TRBV7-9,NA,TRBJ1-2,ASSPRALYGYT
TRBV5-4,NA,TRBJ1-1,ASSLGGIMNTEAF
TRBV24-1,NA,TRBJ2-7,ATSDGLYEQY
TRBV9,TRBD2,TRBJ2-1,ASSVIGGTSVNEQF
TRBV12-3/TRBV12-4,NA,TRBJ2-4,ASSRTRGDIQY
TRBV25-1,TRBD1,TRBJ1-2,ASSGYSEFGTGAPGYT
TRBV2,TRBD2,TRBJ2-1,ASSGTSGNEQF